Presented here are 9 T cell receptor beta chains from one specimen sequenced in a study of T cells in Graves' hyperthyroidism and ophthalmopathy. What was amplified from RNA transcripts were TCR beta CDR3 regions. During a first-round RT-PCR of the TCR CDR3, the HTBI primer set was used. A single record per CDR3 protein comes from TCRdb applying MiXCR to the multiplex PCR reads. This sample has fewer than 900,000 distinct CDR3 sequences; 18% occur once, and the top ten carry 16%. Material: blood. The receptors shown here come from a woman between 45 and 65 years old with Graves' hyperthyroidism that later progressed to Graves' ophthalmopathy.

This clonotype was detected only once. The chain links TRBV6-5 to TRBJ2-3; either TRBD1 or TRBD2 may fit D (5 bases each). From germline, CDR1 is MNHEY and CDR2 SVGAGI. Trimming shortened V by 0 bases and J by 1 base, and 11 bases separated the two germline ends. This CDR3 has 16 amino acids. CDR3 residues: CASSYSGGRGTDTQYF. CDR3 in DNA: TGTGCCAGCAGTTACTCTGGGGGAAGGGGCACAGATACGCAGTATTTT.

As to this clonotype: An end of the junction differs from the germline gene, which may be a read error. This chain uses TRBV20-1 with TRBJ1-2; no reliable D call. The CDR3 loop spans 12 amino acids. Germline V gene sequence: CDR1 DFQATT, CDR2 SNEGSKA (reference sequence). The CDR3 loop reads CSDRENGYGYTF. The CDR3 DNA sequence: TGCAGTGATAGAGAGAACGGCTATGGCTACACCTTC.

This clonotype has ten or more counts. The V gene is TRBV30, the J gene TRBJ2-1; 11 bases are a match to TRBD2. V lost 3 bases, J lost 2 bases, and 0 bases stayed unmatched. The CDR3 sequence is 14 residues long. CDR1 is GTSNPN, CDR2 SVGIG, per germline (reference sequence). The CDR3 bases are TGTGCCTGGAGGACTAGCGGGGCCTACAATGAGCAGTTCTTC. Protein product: CAWRTSGAYNEQFF.

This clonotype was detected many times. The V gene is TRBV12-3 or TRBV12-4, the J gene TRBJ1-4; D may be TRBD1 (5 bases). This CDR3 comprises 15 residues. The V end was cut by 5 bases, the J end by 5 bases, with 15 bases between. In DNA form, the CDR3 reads TGTGCCAGCAGTCCACAACAGGAGACAAATGAAAAACTGTTTTTT. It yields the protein CASSPQQETNEKLFF.

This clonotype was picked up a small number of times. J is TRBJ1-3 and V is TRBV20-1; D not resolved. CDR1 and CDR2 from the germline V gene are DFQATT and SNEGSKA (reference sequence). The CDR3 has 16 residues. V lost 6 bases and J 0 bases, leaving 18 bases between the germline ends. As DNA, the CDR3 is TGCAGTGCCCGACCGGGAGGGTTCAACTCTGGAAACACCATATATTTT. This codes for CSARPGGFNSGNTIYF.

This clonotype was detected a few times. CDR3 in amino acids: CASSLAEDLGAFF. The CDR3 nucleotides read TGCGCCAGCAGCTTGGCTGAGGATCTGGGAGCTTTCTTT. The chain links TRBV5-1 to TRBJ1-1; D uncertain. Germline CDR1 and CDR2: SGHRS and YFSETQ. The V end lost 0 bases, the J end lost 10 bases, and 13 bases lay between the germline ends. This CDR3 has 13 residues.

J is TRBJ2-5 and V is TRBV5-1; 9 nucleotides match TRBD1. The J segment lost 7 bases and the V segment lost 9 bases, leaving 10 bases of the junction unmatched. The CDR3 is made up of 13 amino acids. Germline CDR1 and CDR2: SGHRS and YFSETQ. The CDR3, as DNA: TGCGCCACCTCGGAAGGACAGGGGTGGACCCAGTACTTC. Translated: CATSEGQGWTQYF.

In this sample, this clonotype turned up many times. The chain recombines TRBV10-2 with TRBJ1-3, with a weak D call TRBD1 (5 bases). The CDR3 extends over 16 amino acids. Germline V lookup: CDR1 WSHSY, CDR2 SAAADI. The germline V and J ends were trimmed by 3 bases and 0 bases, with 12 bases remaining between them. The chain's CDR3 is CASSEDGTASGNTIYF. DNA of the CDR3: TGCGCCAGCAGTGAAGATGGGACGGCCTCTGGAAACACCATATATTTT.

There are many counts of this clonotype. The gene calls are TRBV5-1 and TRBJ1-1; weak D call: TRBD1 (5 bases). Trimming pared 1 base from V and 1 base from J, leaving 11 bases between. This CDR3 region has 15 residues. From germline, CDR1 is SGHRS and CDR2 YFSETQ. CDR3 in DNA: TGCGCCAGCAGCTTGACGGGGCCTTCGAACACTGAAGCTTTCTTT. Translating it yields CASSLTGPSNTEAFF.